These 4 T cell receptor beta chains came from one sample sequenced in a study of neoadjuvant anti-PD-1 for oral cavity cancer (dated by TCRdb to about 2021). The sample's time point label is to be understood as: after neoadjuvant nivolumab, at surgical resection. Receptor libraries were prepared by the immunoSEQ multiplex PCR assay. In its TCRdb copy, this immuneACCESS table keeps in-frame sequences only and misses some clones. Where compared with another copy, unresolved V genes explain less than half of these, and the others have no known cause. Across this sample there are 14,000 or so clones, with approximately 70% seen only once. Of the sample, 3.2% falls within the top ten clones. Sequenced here: PBMCs, sampled after nivolumab (anti-PD-1) treatment. These receptors were collected from a person aged 35 to 85 with oral cavity squamous cell carcinoma.

Regarding this clone: Other nucleotide sequences in the sample specify the same CDR3. The chain employs TRBV6-5 and TRBJ2-6; perhaps TRBD1 as D (6 bases). Germline V gene data show CDR1 as MNHEY and CDR2 as SVGAGI. CDR3 length: 15 amino acids. The V end was cut by 6 bases, the J end by 7 bases, with 16 bases between. As DNA, the CDR3 is TGTGCCAGCAGGACCACAGGGCCCGGAGCCAACGTCCTGACTTTC. Its translation: CASRTTGPGANVLTF.

V is TRBV2 and J is TRBJ1-4; D might be TRBD1 (5 bases). The germline gives CDR1 SNHLY, CDR2 FYNNEI. This CDR3 spans 15 amino acids. V was shortened by 4 bases and J by 5 bases, with 14 bases between the two germline ends. The CDR3 loop is CASSVAGPPNEKLFF. Written as DNA, the CDR3 is TGTGCCAGCAGTGTCGCAGGGCCCCCAAATGAAAAACTGTTTTTT. Combining the CDR3 with reference TRBV2 and TRBJ1-4 gives the whole variable domain EPEVTQTPSHQVTQMGQEVILRCVPISNHLYFYWYRQILGQKVEFLVSFYNNEISEKSEIFDDQFSVERPDGSNFTLKIRSTKLEDSAMYFCASSVAGPPNEKLFFGSGTQLSVL.

The V gene is TRBV7-3, the J gene TRBJ2-1, with 8 bases fitting TRBD1. CDR1 and CDR2 (germline): SGHTA, FQGTGA. V dropped 2 bases and J dropped 2; count of bases not matched to a gene: 5. The CDR3 contains 16 residues. The CDR3 DNA sequence: TGTGCCAGCAGCTTACTCGGGGGACAGGCCTACAATGAGCAGTTCTTC. It specifies CASSLLGGQAYNEQFF.

The chain is built from TRBV5-1 and TRBJ2-1; possibly TRBD1 or TRBD2 for D (5 bases each). The V end lost 0 bases, the J end lost 8 bases, and 12 bases lay between the germline ends. This CDR3 has 14 amino acids. Germline loops: CDR1 SGHRS, CDR2 YFSETQ. This chain's CDR3 is CASSLEDLGDEQFF. Here the CDR3 DNA reads TGCGCCAGCAGCTTGGAGGACTTAGGGGATGAGCAGTTCTTC.